These T cell receptor beta chains were read from a single sample in a study of cytomegalovirus exposure and HLA in healthy donors. Profiling relied on immunoSEQ multiplex PCR, and the TCRdb table lists in-frame clones only, not all of them. This table holds some 100,000 clones, 60% to 80% found once. Sequencing used PBMCs. The source of these receptors is a man over 45 in good health and CMV-seropositive. CDR3s include the opening cysteine and the closing phenylalanine or tryptophan. A D gene is named only where the DNA matches it firmly. Expanded clones get a size class; other rows say once, few or many, or leave the size out.

V	size	D	J	length	CDR3	DNA
TRBV5-1	few	TRBD2	TRBJ2-5	17	CASSLSLAGAVRETQYF	TGCGCCAGCAGCTTGTCTCTAGCGGGAGCGGTGAGGGAGACCCAGTACTTC
TRBV6-5	NA	NA	TRBJ1-4	14	CASSYSRGGEKLFF	TGTGCCAGCAGTTACTCTCGGGGAGGGGAAAAACTGTTTTTT
TRBV6-1	few	NA	TRBJ1-5	13	CASGWTMGQPQHF	TGTGCCAGCGGATGGACAATGGGACAGCCCCAGCATTTT
TRBV27	many	TRBD1	TRBJ1-1	15	CASSFSTGGDTEAFF	TGTGCCAGCAGTTTTTCGACAGGGGGCGACACTGAAGCTTTCTTT
TRBV5-1	NA	NA	TRBJ2-7	12	CASSLQAYEQYF	TGCGCCAGCAGCTTGCAGGCCTACGAGCAGTACTTC
TRBV19	NA	TRBD1	TRBJ2-2	15	CASTWTGVGAGELFF	TGTGCCAGTACCTGGACAGGGGTGGGTGCCGGGGAGCTGTTTTTT
TRBV9	NA	NA	TRBJ1-4	17	CASSVGGFRTGNEKLFF	TGTGCCAGCAGCGTAGGGGGCTTTCGGACGGGTAATGAAAAACTGTTTTTT
TRBV2	NA	TRBD1	TRBJ2-7	14	CASKSQGTTYEQYF	TGTGCCAGCAAGTCACAGGGGACAACCTACGAGCAGTACTTC
TRBV2	NA	NA	TRBJ1-5	14	CASNKDRGGQPQHF	TGTGCCAGCAATAAGGACAGAGGAGGACAGCCCCAGCATTTT
TRBV11-2	once	NA	TRBJ1-3	17	CASSLDQRTVSGNTIYF	TGTGCCAGCAGCTTAGATCAGAGGACAGTCTCTGGAAACACCATATATTTT
TRBV7-8	NA	TRBD1	TRBJ1-4	15	CASSLGQGAYEKLFF	TGTGCCAGCAGCTTAGGACAGGGGGCTTATGAAAAACTGTTTTTT
TRBV6-1	few	TRBD1	TRBJ1-3	16	CASSADRGVSGNTIYF	TGTGCCAGCAGTGCCGACAGGGGCGTCTCTGGAAACACCATATATTTT
TRBV7-8	NA	TRBD1	TRBJ1-5	14	CASNLQGGNQPQHF	TGTGCCAGCAACTTACAGGGGGGCAATCAGCCCCAGCATTTT
TRBV5-1	NA	TRBD1	TRBJ1-1	14	CASSVDRGLTEAFF	TGCGCCAGCAGCGTGGACAGGGGTTTAACTGAAGCTTTCTTT
TRBV10-3	NA	NA	TRBJ1-5	12	CAIGQSNQPQHF	TGTGCCATAGGACAGAGCAATCAGCCCCAGCATTTT
TRBV19	NA	TRBD1	TRBJ2-1	14	CASSTGQGAYEQFF	TGTGCCAGTAGTACGGGACAGGGGGCGTATGAGCAGTTCTTC
TRBV6-6	few	NA	TRBJ1-1	15	CASSSEEGRETEAFF	TGTGCCAGCAGCTCCGAGGAGGGGAGGGAGACTGAAGCTTTCTTT
TRBV4-1	NA	NA	TRBJ1-2	19	CASSQGTSLTRRELRGYTF	TGCGCCAGCAGCCAAGGAACTTCCCTGACCCGGCGAGAGTTGAGGGGCTACACCTTC
TRBV30	NA	TRBD2	TRBJ2-1	16	CAWEGTGTSSYNEQFF	TGTGCCTGGGAGGGGACCGGGACTAGCTCCTACAATGAGCAGTTCTTC
TRBV16	NA	NA	TRBJ2-6	15	CASSQSASGANVLTF	TGTGCCAGCAGCCAAAGTGCGTCTGGGGCCAACGTCCTGACTTTC
TRBV28	NA	NA	TRBJ2-7	14	CASSLAQAPSEQYF	TGTGCCAGCAGTTTAGCGCAGGCACCCTCTGAGCAGTACTTC
TRBV7-6	few	TRBD2	TRBJ2-3	15	CASSLTSGGPDTQYF	TGTGCCAGCAGCCTCACTAGCGGGGGCCCCGATACGCAGTATTTT
TRBV12-5	NA	NA	TRBJ1-2	13	CASGRGLNYGYTF	TGTGCTAGTGGCCGCGGGTTAAACTATGGCTACACCTTC
TRBV2	NA	TRBD1	TRBJ2-1	15	CATRQGSLRPSEQFF	TGTGCCACTAGACAGGGGAGTTTAAGGCCCAGTGAGCAGTTCTTC
TRBV4-2	NA	TRBD1	TRBJ1-1	15	CASSQTTGGVTEAFF	TGTGCCAGCAGCCAGACTACAGGGGGGGTCACTGAAGCTTTCTTT
TRBV29-1	once	NA	TRBJ1-1	14	CSVVLSGFGTEAFF	TGCAGCGTTGTCTTATCAGGGTTTGGCACTGAAGCTTTCTTT
TRBV2	NA	NA	TRBJ1-5	14	CASSGSSPNQPQHF	TGTGCCAGCAGTGGGTCCAGTCCCAATCAGCCCCAGCATTTT
TRBV6-5	few	NA	TRBJ2-4	15	CASRRYREAKNIQYF	TGTGCCAGCAGGCGATACAGGGAAGCCAAAAACATTCAGTACTTC
TRBV7-2	NA	TRBD2	TRBJ2-3	17	CASSQWTSGRRTDTQYF	TGTGCCAGCAGTCAATGGACTAGCGGGAGGCGGACAGATACGCAGTATTTT
TRBV6-6	NA	TRBD1	TRBJ2-3	15	CASSYSGGTGGTQYF	TGTGCCAGCAGTTACTCTGGGGGGACAGGTGGTACGCAGTATTTT
TRBV7-9	NA	NA	TRBJ2-1	14	CASSSQRDFGWEFF	TGTGCCAGCAGCTCGCAACGGGACTTTGGGTGGGAGTTCTTC
TRBV28	NA	NA	TRBJ1-2	14	CASSSLGEGDGYTF	TGTGCCAGCAGTTCTCTCGGGGAAGGTGATGGCTACACCTTC
TRBV18	NA	TRBD1	TRBJ2-7	13	CASSPYRGYEQYF	TGTGCCAGCTCACCCTACAGGGGCTACGAGCAGTACTTC